This passage covers 3 T cell receptor beta chains from one sample sequenced in a study of blood T cell repertoires in COVID-19. Sequencing was performed with immunoSEQ multiplex PCR; in TCRdb, only in-frame clones are kept and a portion is missing. The profile covers tens of thousands of clones, with about 90% appearing a single time and about 21% taken by the ten largest. Sequenced input: peripheral blood. The source is a woman aged 45-65 years with active or convalescent COVID-19.

CDR3 bases: TGCAGCGTGGAGGAAAATCGGGGAGGCTACGAGCAGTACTTC. This codes for CSVEENRGGYEQYF. The rearrangement links TRBV29-1 to TRBJ2-7; tentative D call: TRBD2 (6 bases). The CDR3 loop spans 14 amino acids. Trimming removed 6 bases at V and 3 bases at J, with 18 bases between. Per germline, CDR1 SQVTM and CDR2 ANQGSEA.

Only a few counts were recorded for this clone. The CDR3, as DNA: TGTGCCAGCAGCCCTAGAACCACTAGCAATCAGCCCCAGCATTTT. Translated: CASSPRTTSNQPQHF. The rearrangement links TRBV5-4 to TRBJ1-5; D gene uncertain. The V end lost 4 bases, the J end lost 0 bases, and 11 bases lay between the germline ends. This CDR3 comprises 15 residues. The germline CDR1 and CDR2 sequences are SGHNT and YYREEE (reference sequence).

This chain connects TRBV9 to TRBJ2-1; D possibly corresponds to TRBD2 (6 bases). CDR1 is SGDLS and CDR2 is YYNGEE in the germline V gene. Trimming took 4 bases from V and 3 from J, leaving 14 bases between them. The CDR3 loop spans 15 amino acids. The CDR3 bases are TGTGCCAGCAGCTTTGGGGACTCTATCTACAATGAGCAGTTCTTC. Translating it yields CASSFGDSIYNEQFF.